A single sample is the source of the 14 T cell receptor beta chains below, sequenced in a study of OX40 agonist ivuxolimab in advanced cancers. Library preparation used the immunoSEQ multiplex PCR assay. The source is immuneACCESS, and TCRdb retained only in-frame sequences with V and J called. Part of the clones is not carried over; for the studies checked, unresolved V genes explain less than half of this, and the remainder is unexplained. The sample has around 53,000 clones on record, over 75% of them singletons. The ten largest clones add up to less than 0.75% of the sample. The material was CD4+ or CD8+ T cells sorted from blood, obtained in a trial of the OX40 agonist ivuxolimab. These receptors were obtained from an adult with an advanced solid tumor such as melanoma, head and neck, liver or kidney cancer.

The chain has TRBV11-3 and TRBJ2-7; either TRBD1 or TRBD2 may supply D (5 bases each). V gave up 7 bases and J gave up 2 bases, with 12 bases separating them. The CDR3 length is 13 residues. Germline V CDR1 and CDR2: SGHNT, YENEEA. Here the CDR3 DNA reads TGTGCCAGCAAGGGTTTGGGGGCCTACGAGCAGTACTTC. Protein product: CASKGLGAYEQYF.

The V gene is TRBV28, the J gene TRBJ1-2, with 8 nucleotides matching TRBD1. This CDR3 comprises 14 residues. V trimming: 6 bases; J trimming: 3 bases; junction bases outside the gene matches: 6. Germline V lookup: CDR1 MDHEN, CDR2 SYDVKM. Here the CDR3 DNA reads TGTGCCAGCAGGCTCGACAGGGGTGACTATGGCTACACCTTC. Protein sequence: CASRLDRGDYGYTF.

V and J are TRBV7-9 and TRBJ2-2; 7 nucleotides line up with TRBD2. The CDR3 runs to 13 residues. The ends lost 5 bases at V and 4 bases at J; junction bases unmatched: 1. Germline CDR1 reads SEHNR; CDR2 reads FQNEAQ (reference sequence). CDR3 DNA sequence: TGTGCCAGCAGCCGCGGGGGCACCGGGGAGCTGTTTTTT. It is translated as CASSRGGTGELFF.

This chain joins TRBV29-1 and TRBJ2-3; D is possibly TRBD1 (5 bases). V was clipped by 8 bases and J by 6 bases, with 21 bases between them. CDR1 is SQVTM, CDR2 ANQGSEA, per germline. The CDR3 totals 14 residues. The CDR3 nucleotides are TGCAGCACCTGGACCCCTGCAGGGTTCGATACGCAGTATTTT. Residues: CSTWTPAGFDTQYF.

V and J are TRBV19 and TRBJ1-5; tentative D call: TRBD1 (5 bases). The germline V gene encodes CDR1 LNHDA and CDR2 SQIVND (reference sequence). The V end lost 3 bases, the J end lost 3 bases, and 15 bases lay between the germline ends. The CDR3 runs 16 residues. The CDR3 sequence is CASSIDSVPFNQPQHF. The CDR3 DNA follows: TGTGCCAGTAGTATCGACAGCGTACCATTCAATCAGCCCCAGCATTTT.

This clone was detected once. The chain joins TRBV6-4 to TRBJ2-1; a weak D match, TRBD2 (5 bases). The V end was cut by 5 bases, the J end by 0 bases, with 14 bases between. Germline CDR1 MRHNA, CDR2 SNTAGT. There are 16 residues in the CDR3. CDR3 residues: CASSPRTFSSYNEQFF. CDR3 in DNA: TGTGCCAGCAGTCCGCGGACTTTCAGCTCCTACAATGAGCAGTTCTTC.

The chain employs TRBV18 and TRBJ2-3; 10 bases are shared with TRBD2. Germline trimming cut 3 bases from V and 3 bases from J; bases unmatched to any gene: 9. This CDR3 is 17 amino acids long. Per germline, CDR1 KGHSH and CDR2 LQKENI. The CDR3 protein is CASSPPWSGGETDTQYF. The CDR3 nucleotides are TGTGCCAGCTCACCCCCCTGGAGCGGGGGGGAAACAGATACGCAGTATTTT.

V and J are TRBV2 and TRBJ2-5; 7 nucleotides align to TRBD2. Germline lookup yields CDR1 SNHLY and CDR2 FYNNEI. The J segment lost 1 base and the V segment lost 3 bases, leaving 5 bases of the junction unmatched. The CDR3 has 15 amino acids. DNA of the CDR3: TGTGCCAGCAGTGACAGCGGGAACCTCCAAGAGACCCAGTACTTC. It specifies CASSDSGNLQETQYF.

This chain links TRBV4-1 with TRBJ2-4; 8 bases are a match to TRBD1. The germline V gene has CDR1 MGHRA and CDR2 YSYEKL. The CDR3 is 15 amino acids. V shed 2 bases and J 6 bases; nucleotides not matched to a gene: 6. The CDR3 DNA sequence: TGCGCCAGCAGCCAACCGACAGGGGCCGGAAACATTCAGTACTTC. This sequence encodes CASSQPTGAGNIQYF.

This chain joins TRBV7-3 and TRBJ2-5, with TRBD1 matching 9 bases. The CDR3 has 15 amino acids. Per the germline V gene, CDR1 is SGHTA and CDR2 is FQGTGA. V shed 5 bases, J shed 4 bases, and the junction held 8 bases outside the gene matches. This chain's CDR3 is CASSRDRAARETQYF. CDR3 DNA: TGTGCCAGCAGCCGGGACAGGGCGGCTAGAGAGACCCAGTACTTC.

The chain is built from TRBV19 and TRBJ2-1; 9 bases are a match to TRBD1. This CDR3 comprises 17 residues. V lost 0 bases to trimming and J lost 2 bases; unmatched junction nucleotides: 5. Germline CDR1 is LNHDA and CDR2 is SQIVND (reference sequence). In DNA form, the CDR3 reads TGTGCCAGTAGTATAGATCGGGGACAGGGCCCCTACAATGAGCAGTTCTTC. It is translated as CASSIDRGQGPYNEQFF.

The chain's CDR3 is CASSRDTSTGELFF. DNA of the CDR3: TGTGCCAGCAGCCGGGATACAAGTACCGGGGAGCTGTTTTTT. The chain couples TRBV7-3 to TRBJ2-2; D possibly corresponds to TRBD2 (5 bases). This CDR3 has 14 amino acids. Germline V CDR1 and CDR2: SGHTA, FQGTGA. The V end was cut by 5 bases, the J end by 5 bases, with 12 bases between.

Written as DNA, the CDR3 is TGCGCCAGCAGCCTCGACCCCGGATCAACCTTTCCAGATACGCAGTATTTT. This codes for CASSLDPGSTFPDTQYF. This chain uses TRBV4-1 with TRBJ2-3; no reliable D call. V was cut by 4 bases and J by 4 bases, with 21 bases left in between. The CDR3 has 17 amino acids. Germline CDR1 reads MGHRA; CDR2 reads YSYEKL.

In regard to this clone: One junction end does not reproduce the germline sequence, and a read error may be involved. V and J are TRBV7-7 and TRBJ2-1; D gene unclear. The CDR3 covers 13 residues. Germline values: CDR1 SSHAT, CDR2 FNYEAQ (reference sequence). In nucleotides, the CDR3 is TGTGCTAGCAGCTTATCCCCTCACAATGAGCAGTTCTTC. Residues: CASSLSPHNEQFF.